The 30 T cell receptor beta chains below all came from one sample that was sequenced in a study of T cells after yellow fever vaccination. TCRdb analysed the 5' RACE reads with MiXCR anew, one entry per CDR3 protein. The table includes approximately 250,000 distinct CDR3 sequences, about 3.9% detected once. Source: PBMCs, taken 15 days after the yellow fever booster vaccination. These receptors all come from a man younger than 35 who received the YFV17D yellow fever vaccine.

This clonotype was detected many times. The chain recombines TRBV7-2 with TRBJ1-1, with a weak D call TRBD1 (5 bases). Germline values: CDR1 SGHTA, CDR2 FQGNSA. This CDR3 region has 13 residues. Between the trimmed V and J ends, which lost 3 bases and 1 base, there was a span of 6 bases. The CDR3 loop reads CASSLTANTEAFF. CDR3 sequence (DNA): TGTGCCAGCAGCTTGACAGCGAACACTGAAGCTTTCTTT. The whole variable domain, remainder taken from reference TRBV7-2 and TRBJ1-1, is GAGVSQSPSNKVTEKGKDVELRCDPISGHTALYWYRQSLGQGLEFLIYFQGNSAPDKSGLPSDRFSAERTGGSVSTLTIQRTQQEDSAVYLCASSLTANTEAFFGQGTRLTVV.

This clonotype was seen at least ten times. The chain couples TRBV12-3 or TRBV12-4 to TRBJ2-2, with D maybe TRBD2 (6 bases). This CDR3 is built from 14 residues. V was clipped by 7 bases and J by 6 bases, with 15 bases between them. The CDR3 is CASTPSRRAGELFF. CDR3 in DNA: TGTGCCAGCACCCCGAGCAGGAGGGCCGGGGAGCTGTTTTTT.

This clonotype was counted ten times or more. The CDR3 DNA reads TGTGCCAGCAGCCAAGCGACAGGGGCTACCTACAATGAGCAGTTCTTC. Its protein product is CASSQATGATYNEQFF. The gene calls are TRBV4-2 and TRBJ2-1; TRBD1 matches 8 bases. The CDR3 extends over 16 amino acids. Per germline, CDR1 LGHNA and CDR2 YNFKEQ. Trimming at V came to 1 base and at J to 2 bases, leaving 4 bases not matched to a gene.

This clonotype was seen repeatedly, ten times or more. The rearrangement joins TRBV4-2 to TRBJ1-3, with D possibly matching TRBD1 (6 bases). CDR1 and CDR2 (germline): LGHNA, YNFKEQ. This CDR3 is 14 amino acids long. Trimming left V 1 base short and J 5 bases short, with 9 bases between. CDR3 coding DNA: TGTGCCAGCAGCCAAGTTGACAGGAGAAACACCATATATTTT. This translates into CASSQVDRRNTIYF.

This clonotype occurred many times. The chain links TRBV12-3 or TRBV12-4 to TRBJ1-2; a possible D gene is TRBD1 (5 bases). The CDR3 length is 17 residues. Trimming removed 3 bases from V and 3 bases from J, with 20 bases in between. DNA of the CDR3: TGTGCCAGCAGTTTGGAGGGGTACCAACCCCTGGACTATGGCTACACCTTC. Its translation: CASSLEGYQPLDYGYTF.

This clonotype has ten or more counts. The chain couples TRBV10-1 to TRBJ1-1; D perhaps matches TRBD1 (5 bases). The ends were cut back, 3 bases at V and 4 bases at J, with 12 bases in the middle. The CDR3 length is 14 residues. Germline loops: CDR1 WNHNN, CDR2 SYGVQD (reference sequence). The CDR3 nucleotides read TGCGCCAGCAGTGACGTGACAGATCCCACTGAAGCTTTCTTT. As protein: CASSDVTDPTEAFF.

This clonotype has at least ten counts. The chain has TRBV5-4 and TRBJ2-2, with no clear D. V was cut by 0 bases and J by 3 bases, with 6 bases left in between. CDR1 is SGHNT, CDR2 YYREEE, per germline (reference sequence). The CDR3 consists of 14 residues. The CDR3 region has the DNA TGTGCCAGCAGCTTGGTGTATGACACCGGGGAGCTGTTTTTT. It translates to CASSLVYDTGELFF.

This clonotype was seen ten or more times. The chain combines TRBV12-3 or TRBV12-4 with TRBJ1-3; D gene unclear. The CDR3 runs to 14 residues. The ends were cut back, 8 bases at V and 0 bases at J, with 11 bases in the middle. CDR3 amino acids: CASGHLSSGNTIYF. The CDR3 DNA reads as TGTGCCAGCGGTCACCTTAGCTCTGGAAACACCATATATTTT.

This clonotype showed up many times. The CDR3 region is CATSDFSTDTQYF. DNA of the CDR3: TGTGCCACCAGTGATTTTAGCACAGATACGCAGTATTTT. The chain joins TRBV24-1 to TRBJ2-3; D is uncertain. This CDR3 region has 13 residues. The germline gives CDR1 KGHDR, CDR2 SFDVKD. V lost 1 base to trimming and J lost 0 bases, with 1 base between them.

This clonotype was observed many times. The chain couples TRBV19 to TRBJ2-3; perhaps TRBD1 as D (6 bases). This CDR3 is built from 14 residues. CDR1 and CDR2 from the germline V gene are LNHDA and SQIVND (reference sequence). V lost 5 bases to trimming and J lost 6 bases, with 15 bases between them. CDR3 DNA sequence: TGTGCCAGTAGTTCAGACAGGCGGAGGGATACGCAGTATTTT. This encodes CASSSDRRRDTQYF. Drawing the rest from reference TRBV19 and TRBJ2-3, the complete variable domain is DGGITQSPKYLFRKEGQNVTLSCEQNLNHDAMYWYRQDPGQGLRLIYYSQIVNDFQKGDIAEGYSVSREKKESFPLTVTSAQKNPTAFYLCASSSDRRRDTQYFGPGTRLTVL.

This clonotype was seen repeatedly, ten times or more. This chain joins TRBV9 and TRBJ2-1; D perhaps matches TRBD2 (7 bases). The germline V and J ends were trimmed by 6 bases and 3 bases, with 16 bases remaining between them. The germline V gene encodes CDR1 SGDLS and CDR2 YYNGEE. CDR3 size: 15 residues. The CDR3 sequence: CASTSGGADYNEQFF. DNA of the CDR3: TGTGCCAGCACCTCTGGGGGGGCGGACTACAATGAGCAGTTCTTC.

In its sample, this clonotype was seen many times. V gene TRBV6-5 combines with J gene TRBJ2-6; no definite D call. The length of the CDR3 is 15 residues. Per germline, CDR1 MNHEY and CDR2 SVGAGI. V shed 6 bases and J shed 1 base, with 10 bases lying between them. CDR3 coding DNA: TGTGCCAGCAGCCTAACCCTATCTGGGGCCAACGTCCTGACTTTC. Translated: CASSLTLSGANVLTF.

In its sample, this clonotype was seen many times. The chain employs TRBV7-2 and TRBJ2-7; no firm D call. Trimming left V 1 base short and J 5 bases short, with 9 bases between. CDR3 length equals 13 residues. CDR1 is SGHTA, CDR2 FQGNSA, per germline. The CDR3 coding sequence is TGTGCCAGCAGCTTAGAAGGTATCCACGAGCAGTACGTC. It codes for CASSLEGIHEQYV.

In this sample, this clonotype turned up many times. The chain's CDR3 is CASSRPSGGLQETQYF. As DNA, the CDR3 is TGTGCCAGCAGCCGACCTAGCGGGGGGCTCCAAGAGACCCAGTACTTC. The V call is TRBV7-2, the J call TRBJ2-5, with TRBD2 identical over 11 bases. Germline-derived CDR1 and CDR2 are SGHTA and FQGNSA. V lost 5 bases to trimming and J lost 1 base; unmatched junction nucleotides: 6. The CDR3 consists of 16 residues.

This clonotype has at least ten counts. The chain recombines TRBV5-1 with TRBJ1-1; 7 positions match TRBD1. The length of the CDR3 is 14 residues. CDR1 and CDR2 (germline): SGHRS, YFSETQ. The trim removed 7 bases at V and 2 bases at J, leaving 8 bases unmatched. Here the CDR3 reads CASSVDRSNTEAFF. Here the CDR3 DNA reads TGCGCCAGCTCCGTGGACAGGAGTAACACTGAAGCTTTCTTT.

In its sample, this clonotype was seen many times. As DNA, the CDR3 is TGTGCCACCAGCAGAGATGTGGGACAGGGGGGAGAGACCCAGTACTTC. Its protein is CATSRDVGQGGETQYF. J is TRBJ2-5 and V is TRBV15, with 11 bases identical to TRBD1. J lost 4 bases, V lost 0 bases, and 4 bases had no gene match. Germline V gene data show CDR1 as LNHNV and CDR2 as YYDKDF (reference sequence). The CDR3 totals 16 residues.

This clonotype was found many times. The chain has TRBV5-1 and TRBJ1-1; no clear D. From germline, CDR1 is SGHRS and CDR2 YFSETQ. This CDR3 is built from 12 residues. Trimming cost V 2 bases and J 1 base, with 3 bases left between them. CDR3 sequence: CASSFKNTEAFF. In DNA, the CDR3 is TGCGCCAGCAGCTTCAAGAACACTGAAGCTTTCTTT.

The table lists this clonotype with many counts. The V and J genes are TRBV6-5 and TRBJ1-1; no reliable D call. Germline CDR1 is MNHEY and CDR2 is SVGAGI. V was cut by 0 bases and J by 1 base, with 6 bases left in between. This CDR3 comprises 14 residues. The DNA of the CDR3 is TGTGCCAGCAGTTACTCACGGCAGAACACTGAAGCTTTCTTT. It translates to CASSYSRQNTEAFF.

This clonotype occurred many times. The chain links TRBV4-3 to TRBJ2-3, with no clear D. Looked up from germline, CDR1 is LGHNA and CDR2 is YSLEER. Trimming removed 0 bases at V and 0 bases at J, with 4 bases between. The CDR3 covers 14 residues. CDR3 DNA: TGCGCCAGCAGCCAAGATCCGAGCACAGATACGCAGTATTTT. It specifies CASSQDPSTDTQYF.

This clonotype was observed many times. The rearrangement uses TRBV4-3 and TRBJ1-4; TRBD1 matches 8 bases. Per germline, CDR1 LGHNA and CDR2 YSLEER. The length of the CDR3 is 16 residues. J gave up 3 bases and V 1 base, and 4 bases lay outside the gene matches. The CDR3 DNA is TGCGCCAGCAGCCAAGCTCAGGGGGCGGCTAATGAAAAACTGTTTTTT. It translates to CASSQAQGAANEKLFF.

This clonotype was picked up many times. The V gene is TRBV20-1, the J gene TRBJ1-2; TRBD1 matches at 8 bases. Germline CDR1 reads DFQATT; CDR2 reads SNEGSKA (reference sequence). J was trimmed by 3 bases and V by 7 bases; bases with no gene match: 10. The CDR3 has 14 residues. CDR3 residues: CSVIQGARHYGYTF. CDR3 DNA sequence: TGCAGTGTCATCCAGGGGGCCCGTCACTATGGCTACACCTTC.

This chain links TRBV11-1 with TRBJ2-6; 8 bases match TRBD2. The germline V gene has CDR1 SGHAT and CDR2 FQDESV (reference sequence). This CDR3 comprises 17 residues. V was pared by 1 base and J by 0 bases, with 2 bases of the junction left unmatched. The CDR3 DNA reads TGTGCCAGCAGCTTAGGGACTAGCAGCTCTGGGGCCAACGTCCTGACTTTC. It codes for CASSLGTSSSGANVLTF.

This clonotype was counted many times. V and J are TRBV7-2 and TRBJ2-5; D may be TRBD1 (6 bases). The germline V gene encodes CDR1 SGHTA and CDR2 FQGNSA. The length of the CDR3 is 13 residues. With 5 bases removed from V and 6 bases from J, the gap between germline ends came to 13 bases. CDR3 residues: CASSPGQSKTQYF. The CDR3 bases are TGTGCCAGCAGCCCTGGACAGTCCAAGACCCAGTACTTC.

This clonotype came up many times. V gene TRBV27 combines with J gene TRBJ2-3, with 13 bases identical to TRBD2. CDR3 length: 16 amino acids. The V and J ends lost 6 bases and 6 bases, in that order; junction bases with no gene match: 9. Per the germline V gene, CDR1 is MNHEY and CDR2 is SMNVEV (reference sequence). The CDR3 loop reads CASRPTTSGGTDTQYF. Written as DNA, the CDR3 is TGTGCCAGCAGACCGACGACTAGCGGGGGGACTGATACGCAGTATTTT.

Many counts were recorded for this clonotype. The chain couples TRBV19 to TRBJ1-2; the match to TRBD1 covers 8 bases. Germline lookup yields CDR1 LNHDA and CDR2 SQIVND (reference sequence). V was pared by 6 bases and J by 5 bases, with 5 bases of the junction left unmatched. The CDR3 length is 13 residues. The CDR3 sequence: CASRRTGWYGYTF. In DNA form, the CDR3 reads TGTGCCAGTAGGAGGACAGGGTGGTATGGCTACACCTTC.

This clonotype appeared many times. The V and J genes are TRBV5-6 and TRBJ2-1, with D possibly TRBD2 on 5 matching bases. With 3 bases removed from V and 1 base from J, the gap between germline ends came to 11 bases. CDR1 is SGHDT, CDR2 YYEEEE, per germline. The CDR3 has 15 amino acids. The CDR3 bases are TGTGCCAGCAGCTCTGACTATCTTTCCTACAATGAGCAGTTCTTC. As protein: CASSSDYLSYNEQFF.

This clonotype was detected ten times or more. J is TRBJ1-4 and V is TRBV3-1; D gene uncertain. Trimming removed 2 bases from V and 6 bases from J, with 13 bases in between. Germline V gene data show CDR1 as LGHDT and CDR2 as YNNKEL (reference sequence). The CDR3 contains 15 residues. The CDR3 nucleotides read TGTGCCAGCAGCCAACCGACGGACGGAGATGAAAAACTGTTTTTT. Translation gives CASSQPTDGDEKLFF.

This clonotype has a count of ten or more. The chain employs TRBV7-9 and TRBJ2-1; maybe TRBD1 (6 bases). Germline CDR1 and CDR2: SEHNR and FQNEAQ (reference sequence). The CDR3 is 15 residues long. V gave up 4 bases and J gave up 10 bases, with 20 bases separating them. Written as DNA, the CDR3 is TGTGCCAGCAGCTCCTCCGGGACAAGCGACGGAGAGCAGTTCTTC. Its protein product is CASSSSGTSDGEQFF. The full variable domain, completed using reference TRBV7-9 and TRBJ2-1, is DTGVSQNPRHKITKRGQNVTFRCDPISEHNRLYWYRQTLGQGPEFLTYFQNEAQLEKSRLLSDRFSAERPKGSFSTLEIQRTEQGDSAMYLCASSSSGTSDGEQFFGPGTRLTVL.

This clonotype has ten or more counts. The chain uses TRBV11-2 and TRBJ1-1; TRBD1 might be the D (5 bases). Trimming took off 4 bases at V and 4 bases at J, with 19 bases between the two ends. CDR1 and CDR2 (germline): SGHAT, FQNNGV. The CDR3 contains 16 residues. The CDR3 nucleotides read TGTGCCAGCAGCTCCCTCGGCGAGGGGATCGGCACTGAAGCTTTCTTT. Translated: CASSSLGEGIGTEAFF.

This clonotype was picked up many times. CDR3 residues: CASSRARGGYEQYF. The CDR3 region has the DNA TGCGCCAGCAGCCGGGCGCGGGGGGGCTACGAGCAGTACTTC. The chain uses TRBV5-1 and TRBJ2-7; 9 positions agree with TRBD2. The CDR3 is 14 amino acids. The germline V gene has CDR1 SGHRS and CDR2 YFSETQ. After removal of 4 bases from V and 3 bases from J, the junction contained 5 bases not matched to a gene.